One T cell receptor (beta chain) is described in this entry. Its antigen is still unknown. Investigators excluded patients with uncontrolled infection, other autoimmune disease, pregnancy or lactation. V was pared by 4 bases and J by 7 bases, with 14 bases between. Germline lookup yields CDR1 SQVTM and CDR2 ANQGSEA. The CDR3 totals 14 residues. This sample is drawn from a study of T cells in Graves' hyperthyroidism and ophthalmopathy. Overall study findings and caveats: Using 13 V-J features, a model discriminated ophthalmopathy from stable hyperthyroidism.

Regions amplified from RNA transcripts were the TCR beta CDR3 regions. HTBI primers were the set used in a first-round RT-PCR of the TCR CDR3. TCRdb processed the multiplex PCR reads anew with MiXCR; each CDR3 protein has one entry. Among a few hundred thousand distinct CDR3 sequences listed, 40% to 50% were seen once. This receptor was obtained from an adult woman with Graves' disease, either hyperthyroidism or ophthalmopathy (not recorded which). The sequenced sample was peripheral blood or thyroid tissue (not recorded which). The chain carries TRBV29-1 and TRBJ1-6; D is perhaps TRBD1 (6 bases). The DNA of the CDR3 is TGCAGCGTTGGTGACGGCAGGGGAAATTCACCCCTCCACTTT. As protein: CSVGDGRGNSPLHF.